This T cell receptor beta chain was sequenced for a study of OX40 agonist ivuxolimab in advanced cancers. This clone has only one observation. Measured with immunoSEQ multiplex PCR; TCRdb has only the in-frame clones, and not every one. The data contain around 50,000 clones, about 88% of them singletons. Germline loops: CDR1 LNHDA, CDR2 SQIVND (reference sequence). The CDR3 sequence is 11 residues long. V lost 6 bases to trimming and J lost 9 bases, with 9 bases between them. Prior autoimmune disease or systemic immunosuppression barred patients. Sampling times: baseline, cycle 4 day 1, cycle 7 day 1. The sample consisted of CD4+ or CD8+ T cells sorted from blood, taken in a trial of the OX40 agonist ivuxolimab. J is TRBJ2-1 and V is TRBV19, with a possible D match to TRBD2 (6 bases). The clonotype was recovered from an adult with an advanced solid tumor such as melanoma, head and neck, liver or kidney cancer. The CDR3 region is CASRLAAEQFF. The DNA of the CDR3 is TGTGCCAGTAGGTTAGCGGCTGAGCAGTTCTTC.